This TCR beta chain was identified in a study of blood T cell repertoires in COVID-19. Original analysis: Estimates of nucleated cell counts were drawn from the amplification of reference gene primers. Using immunoSEQ multiplex PCR, the repertoire was profiled, and TCRdb retains in-frame clones only, with some absent. V, J and clone size were drawn from that table, and D and trimming were deduced from the DNA. The table includes roughly 250,000 clones, more than 65% detected once. The CDR3 runs to 14 residues. V lost 6 bases to trimming and J lost 4 bases, with 18 bases between them. Per the germline V gene, CDR1 is SQVTM and CDR2 is ANQGSEA.

The rearrangement joins TRBV29-1 to TRBJ1-1, with D perhaps matching TRBD1 (6 bases). Sequencing was performed on peripheral blood. The receptor was isolated from a person aged 70 to 79 with COVID-19, enrolled during active disease. CDR3 coding DNA: TGCAGCGTAAAACTGGGGGCTGGGGGCACTGAAGCTTTCTTT. It translates to CSVKLGAGGTEAFF.